This TCR beta chain was recovered during a study of blood T cell repertoires in COVID-19. As for the study in general: The samples span acute and convalescent COVID-19 from the United States, Italy and Spain. PBMCs, B-cell-depleted T cells, or T cells were the source of the cDNA or gDNA that made up the material.

The CDR3 totals 15 residues. The germline CDR1 and CDR2 sequences are SGHRS and YFSETQ. The V and J ends lost 0 bases and 8 bases respectively, with 15 bases between them. Followed longitudinally, the Seattle patients had been enrolled during active infection. This clone appeared a single time. In the source study's methods: Amplification from reference gene primers served as the basis for estimated nucleated cell counts. Generated by immunoSEQ multiplex PCR, the TCRdb table keeps only in-frame clones and is missing some. V and J calls and clone size are given by that table; D and trimming were obtained from the DNA. The sample shows 200,000 to 250,000 clones, roughly 90% of them seen only once.

The specimen sequenced was peripheral blood. The origin of this receptor is a man in his sixties with COVID-19, enrolled during active disease. The V gene is TRBV5-1, the J gene TRBJ1-3; D ambiguous. The CDR3 DNA reads as TGCGCCAGCAGCTTGGAGTCGGGGAATTCGTACACCATATATTTT. Protein sequence: CASSLESGNSYTIYF.